The 27 T cell receptor beta chains listed next were all sequenced from one sample in a study of shared clonotypes between healthy human individuals. The assay was immunoSEQ multiplex PCR, and TCRdb's table has in-frame clones only and misses some. The table shows around 1.6 million clones, with approximately 98% occurring only once. Sequenced sample: naive CD4+ T cells sorted from blood. Subset meaning: CD45RA+ positively selected. The receptors originated from a man aged 25-40 years in good health.

The chain uses TRBV5-1 and TRBJ2-2; weak D call: TRBD1 (6 bases). Germline CDR1 is SGHRS and CDR2 is YFSETQ. The CDR3 totals 14 residues. V lost 1 base to trimming and J lost 3 bases, with 7 bases between them. The DNA of the CDR3 is TGCGCCAGCAGCTTGCGGACAGACACCGGGGAGCTGTTTTTT. It encodes CASSLRTDTGELFF.

The genes are TRBV5-1 and TRBJ2-2, with 9 nucleotides matching TRBD2. With V trimmed by 4 bases and J by 4 bases, 2 bases remained unmatched. CDR1 is SGHRS and CDR2 is YFSETQ in the germline V gene. The CDR3 is made up of 14 amino acids. CDR3 protein: CASSGSGSTGELFF. CDR3 coding DNA: TGCGCCAGCAGCGGTAGCGGGAGCACCGGGGAGCTGTTTTTT. The variable domain in full, with the rest retrieved from reference TRBV5-1 and TRBJ2-2, is KAGVTQTPRYLIKTRGQQVTLSCSPISGHRSVSWYQQTPGQGLQFLFEYFSETQRNKGNFPGRFSGRQFSNSRSEMNVSTLELGDSALYLCASSGSGSTGELFFGEGSRLTVL.

The chain employs TRBV6-5 and TRBJ2-7, with 12 nucleotides matching TRBD1. The CDR3 has 16 residues. CDR1 and CDR2 (germline): MNHEY, SVGAGI. Trimming took 3 bases from V and 4 from J; bases not matched to a gene: 7. DNA for the CDR3: TGTGCCAGCAGTTATCGGGGACAGGGGGCGCTTTACGAGCAGTACTTC. Its translation: CASSYRGQGALYEQYF.

Comments on this clone: Relative to the germline gene, one junction end is altered; a read error may explain this. The chain recombines TRBV7-7 with TRBJ2-5; 10 nucleotides align to TRBD1. CDR1 is SSHAT, CDR2 FNYEAQ, per germline (reference sequence). The CDR3 totals 14 residues. CDR3 sequence (DNA): TGTGCTAGCAGCCCCCGGACAGGGGGTGAGACCCAGTACTTC. Translating it yields CASSPRTGGETQYF.

This chain links TRBV2 with TRBJ2-1; D not certain. V lost 5 bases, J lost 15 bases, and 11 bases lay in between. The CDR3 contains 10 residues. In germline, CDR1 is SNHLY, CDR2 FYNNEI. In DNA form, the CDR3 reads TGTGCCAGCAGTACCAAAGTGCCGTTCTTC. The encoded protein is CASSTKVPFF.

About this clone: Other DNA variants within this sample encode the same CDR3. The chain joins TRBV5-1 to TRBJ1-3; no clear D gene. Deletions cut 0 bases from V and 1 base from J, with 8 bases between. The germline V gene encodes CDR1 SGHRS and CDR2 YFSETQ. CDR3 length: 15 residues. CDR3 sequence reads: CASSLAPGSGNTIYF. CDR3 DNA: TGCGCCAGCAGCTTGGCCCCAGGATCTGGAAACACCATATATTTT.

The J gene is TRBJ2-7, the V gene TRBV9, with 8 bases lining up with TRBD1. This CDR3 comprises 15 residues. CDR1 and CDR2 from the germline V gene are SGDLS and YYNGEE. V shed 2 bases and J 6 bases; nucleotides not matched to a gene: 10. CDR3 DNA: TGTGCCAGCAGCGTCGGGACAGGCCCAAGTTTCGAGCAGTACTTC. This gives the protein CASSVGTGPSFEQYF.

J is TRBJ1-5 and V is TRBV6-5; D is ambiguous. The germline gives CDR1 MNHEY, CDR2 SVGAGI. V was trimmed by 4 bases and J by 7 bases, leaving 8 bases between them. This CDR3 is 12 amino acids long. The DNA for the CDR3 is TGTGCCAGCAGTTCTGTGGGGCAGCCCCAGCATTTT. This encodes CASSSVGQPQHF.

The chain links TRBV10-3 to TRBJ2-5, with 11 nucleotides matching TRBD2. The germline CDR1 and CDR2 sequences are ENHRY and SYGVKD. This CDR3 has 15 amino acids. With V trimmed by 6 bases and J by 5 bases, 8 bases remained unmatched. Here the CDR3 reads CAIRDSGRAGETQYF. The CDR3 nucleotides read TGTGCCATCAGAGATAGCGGGAGGGCCGGGGAGACCCAGTACTTC.

The gene calls are TRBV2 and TRBJ2-7, with D unclear. V lost 4 bases, J lost 6 bases, and 7 bases lay in between. Germline-derived CDR1 and CDR2 are SNHLY and FYNNEI. The CDR3 totals 11 residues. The CDR3 reads CASSVGVEQYF. For the CDR3, the DNA is TGTGCCAGCAGTGTTGGGGTCGAGCAGTACTTC.

The chain employs TRBV11-3 and TRBJ2-4; weak D call: TRBD2 (6 bases). The ends were cut back, 5 bases at V and 7 bases at J, with 12 bases in the middle. CDR3 length: 13 amino acids. Per germline, CDR1 SGHNT and CDR2 YENEEA. The CDR3 region has the DNA TGTGCCAGCAGCCCCGCGGGGAATAACATTCAGTACTTC. Translated: CASSPAGNNIQYF.

This clone was picked up one time. This specimen includes other DNA sequences encoding the same CDR3. The genes are TRBV7-3 and TRBJ2-1; D is possibly TRBD2 (6 bases). With 4 bases removed from V and 7 bases from J, the gap between germline ends came to 8 bases. Germline V lookup: CDR1 SGHTA, CDR2 FQGTGA. The CDR3 runs to 12 residues. In DNA form, the CDR3 reads TGTGCCAGCAGCTCGAGCGGGAATGAGCAGTTCTTC. Protein sequence: CASSSSGNEQFF.

This clone is a singleton in its sample. The V and J genes are TRBV18 and TRBJ1-1; 7 bases align to TRBD1. The germline V gene has CDR1 KGHSH and CDR2 LQKENI. The V gene end was trimmed by 3 bases and the J gene end by 5 bases; junction bases not matched to a gene: 9. The CDR3 is 15 amino acids. CDR3 loop: CASSPSPAGGTEAFF. For the CDR3, the DNA is TGTGCCAGCTCACCCAGCCCCGCAGGGGGGACTGAAGCTTTCTTT.

The chain uses TRBV15 and TRBJ2-7, with D tentatively TRBD1 (5 bases). Germline loops: CDR1 LNHNV, CDR2 YYDKDF (reference sequence). V was cut by 0 bases and J by 6 bases, with 9 bases left in between. The CDR3 contains 13 residues. CDR3 residues: CATSRDLQGEQYF. The CDR3 nucleotides read TGTGCCACCAGCAGAGACCTTCAGGGCGAGCAGTACTTC.

The genes are TRBV11-2 and TRBJ2-7, with 11 nucleotides matching TRBD1. The J segment lost 3 bases and the V segment lost 5 bases, leaving 3 bases of the junction unmatched. This CDR3 has 14 residues. The germline V gene encodes CDR1 SGHAT and CDR2 FQNNGV. DNA for the CDR3: TGTGCCAGCAGCGCCGGGACAGGGGGCTACGAGCAGTACTTC. It translates to CASSAGTGGYEQYF.

The CDR3 loop is CASSLLDSYEQYF. The CDR3 DNA follows: TGTGCCAGCAGTCTCCTAGATTCCTACGAGCAGTACTTC. This sequence joins TRBV11-3 and TRBJ2-7; no firm D call. From germline, CDR1 is SGHNT and CDR2 YENEEA. Between the trimmed V and J ends, which lost 6 bases and 1 base, there was a span of 10 bases. The CDR3 consists of 13 residues.

The chain recombines TRBV4-3 with TRBJ1-2; TRBD1 matches 7 bases. CDR3 length: 14 amino acids. CDR1 and CDR2 (germline): LGHNA, YSLEER. The trim removed 0 bases at V and 4 bases at J, leaving 2 bases unmatched. The CDR3 loop is CASSQEWTGYGYTF. Here the CDR3 DNA reads TGCGCCAGCAGCCAAGAATGGACAGGCTATGGCTACACCTTC.

V usage is TRBV6-1 and J usage is TRBJ2-7; the match to TRBD1 covers 7 bases. Germline V gives CDR1 MNHNS, CDR2 SASEGT. CDR3 length: 14 amino acids. V lost 4 bases, J lost 2 bases, and 5 bases stayed unmatched. CDR3 amino acids: CASSAGTATYEQYF. CDR3 DNA sequence: TGTGCCAGCAGTGCCGGGACAGCAACCTACGAGCAGTACTTC.

CDR3 sequence reads: CASTRSRGSYEQYF. The CDR3 DNA reads TGCGCCAGCACTCGATCGAGGGGGTCCTACGAGCAGTACTTC. The chain is built from TRBV10-2 and TRBJ2-7; TRBD1 might be the D (6 bases). CDR1 is WSHSY and CDR2 is SAAADI in the germline V gene. Trimming took 7 bases from V and 1 from J, leaving 14 bases between them. The CDR3 covers 14 residues.

A word on this clone: This specimen includes other DNA sequences encoding the same CDR3. CDR3 protein: CASSFSGTGELFF. Here the CDR3 DNA reads TGCGCCAGCAGCTTTAGCGGAACCGGGGAGCTGTTTTTT. The rearrangement joins TRBV5-1 to TRBJ2-2, with D possibly TRBD2 on 6 matching bases. Trimming stripped 2 bases from V and 5 bases from J, with 7 bases between. There are 13 residues in the CDR3. CDR1 SGHRS and CDR2 YFSETQ come from the germline V gene.

The chain joins TRBV7-9 to TRBJ2-3; 10 positions match TRBD2. This CDR3 spans 18 amino acids. Germline V gene data show CDR1 as SEHNR and CDR2 as FQNEAQ (reference sequence). The V and J ends lost 1 base and 1 base, in that order; junction bases with no gene match: 8. The chain's CDR3 is CASSLVPSGRGGTDTQYF. CDR3 sequence (DNA): TGTGCCAGCAGCTTAGTTCCTAGCGGGAGAGGGGGCACAGATACGCAGTATTTT.

The chain combines TRBV11-2 with TRBJ2-3, with TRBD2 matching 13 bases. The J segment lost 4 bases and the V segment lost 5 bases, leaving 6 bases of the junction unmatched. The germline V gene has CDR1 SGHAT and CDR2 FQNNGV. This CDR3 has 16 residues. The CDR3 DNA reads as TGTGCCAGCAGCCTGAAGGGACTAGCGGGACCAGATACGCAGTATTTT. Residues: CASSLKGLAGPDTQYF.

The rearrangement joins TRBV9 to TRBJ2-1; 10 bases fit TRBD1. CDR1 is SGDLS and CDR2 is YYNGEE in the germline V gene. J gave up 0 bases and V 3 bases, and 6 bases lay outside the gene matches. The CDR3 spans 17 residues. The CDR3 is CASSGNRDRGSYNEQFF. For the CDR3, the DNA is TGTGCCAGCAGCGGGAACCGGGACAGGGGCTCCTACAATGAGCAGTTCTTC.

This rearrangement joins TRBV9 to TRBJ1-1, with D possibly being TRBD1 (5 bases). The germline V gene encodes CDR1 SGDLS and CDR2 YYNGEE. The CDR3 runs to 13 residues. Trimming shortened V by 0 bases and J by 5 bases, and 8 bases separated the two germline ends. CDR3 loop: CASSVVGTTEAFF. The CDR3 coding sequence is TGTGCCAGCAGCGTAGTGGGGACGACTGAAGCTTTCTTT.

This clone came up once. The chain carries TRBV10-1 and TRBJ2-2; the match to TRBD2 covers 12 bases. This CDR3 region has 17 residues. Germline trimming cut 2 bases from V and 1 base from J; bases unmatched to any gene: 2. Germline loops: CDR1 WNHNN, CDR2 SYGVQD (reference sequence). CDR3 bases: TGCGCCAGCAGTGAGGCGGGACTAGCGGGGAACACCGGGGAGCTGTTTTTT. This sequence encodes CASSEAGLAGNTGELFF.

V gene TRBV7-9 combines with J gene TRBJ2-7; TRBD2 agrees at 14 bases. Germline CDR1 SEHNR, CDR2 FQNEAQ (reference sequence). The CDR3 loop spans 15 amino acids. Germline trimming cut 5 bases from V and 8 bases from J; bases unmatched to any gene: 8. The CDR3 spells CASSPKGTSGSQQYF. CDR3 nucleotides: TGTGCCAGCAGCCCAAAAGGGACTAGCGGGAGCCAGCAGTACTTC.

The V and J genes are TRBV11-2 and TRBJ1-1; D gene unclear. This CDR3 has 15 residues. In germline, CDR1 is SGHAT, CDR2 FQNNGV. Trimming stripped 3 bases from V and 4 bases from J, with 15 bases between. The CDR3 protein is CASSFTTAGGTEAFF. In nucleotides, the CDR3 is TGTGCCAGCAGCTTTACAACCGCGGGTGGCACTGAAGCTTTCTTT.